The T cell receptor beta chain described here comes from a study of blood T cells in healthy people across ages. V lost 6 bases and J lost 9, with 24 bases in between. The CDR3 has 15 amino acids. CDR1 SNHLY and CDR2 FYNNEI come from the germline V gene. General study results and limits: Not knowing donor CMV status may have confounded expanded clonotype changes. The study regarded diversity estimates from one million T cells as underestimates.

As to this clonotype: Its antigen remains unknown.

Alongside a J-beta primer mix, a sample-barcoded 5' primer served in a second PCR lasting roughly 7 to 11 cycles. TCRdb independently ran MiXCR on the 5' RACE reads; one entry per CDR3 protein. The table has some 1.8 million distinct CDR3 sequences, roughly two fifths seen once. The TCR comes from a human donor in good health. V is TRBV2 and J is TRBJ2-7; no clear D gene. The specimen sequenced was blood. CDR3 in DNA: TGTGCCAGCAGGCGGAGTATAAGGGCTCCCATAGCGCAGTACTTC. It encodes CASRRSIRAPIAQYF.